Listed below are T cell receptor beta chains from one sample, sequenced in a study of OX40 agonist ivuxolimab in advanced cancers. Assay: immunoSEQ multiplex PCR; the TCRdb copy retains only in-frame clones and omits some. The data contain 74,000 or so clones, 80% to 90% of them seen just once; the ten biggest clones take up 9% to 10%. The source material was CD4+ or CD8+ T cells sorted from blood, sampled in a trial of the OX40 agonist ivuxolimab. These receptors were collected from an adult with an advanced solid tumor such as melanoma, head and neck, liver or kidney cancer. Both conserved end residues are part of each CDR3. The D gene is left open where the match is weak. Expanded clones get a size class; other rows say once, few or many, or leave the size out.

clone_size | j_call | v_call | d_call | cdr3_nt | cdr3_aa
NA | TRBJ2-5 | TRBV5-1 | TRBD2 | TGCGCCAGCAGCTCATTAGCGGGGGGGCAAGAGACCCAGTACTTC | CASSSLAGGQETQYF
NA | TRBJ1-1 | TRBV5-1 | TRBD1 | TGCGCCAGCAGCTTGATAGGACAGGGGACCGAAGCTTTCTTT | CASSLIGQGTEAFF
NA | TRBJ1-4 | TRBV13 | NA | TGTGCCAGCAGCTACGGGACTTTTAACGAAAAACTGTTTTTT | CASSYGTFNEKLFF
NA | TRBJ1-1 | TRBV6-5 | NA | TGTGCCAGCAGTTACTCCTGGGGGTCTGGGACTGAAGCTTTCTTT | CASSYSWGSGTEAFF
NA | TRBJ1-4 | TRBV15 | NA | TGTGCCACCAGCAGTGGTCCCAGGGAGAATGAAAAACTGTTTTTT | CATSSGPRENEKLFF
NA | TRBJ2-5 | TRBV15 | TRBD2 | TGTGCCACCAGCAGAGGCGATACTAGCGAGGGAGAGACCCAGTACTTC | CATSRGDTSEGETQYF
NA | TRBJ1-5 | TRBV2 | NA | TGTGCCAGCAGCGACGGACAGACCGTCAATCAGCCCCAGCATTTT | CASSDGQTVNQPQHF
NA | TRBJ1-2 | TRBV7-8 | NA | TGTGCCAGCAGCCGCCTCGCGACACATGGCTACACCTTC | CASSRLATHGYTF
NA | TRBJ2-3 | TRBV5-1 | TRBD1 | TGCGCCAGCAGCTTACAGGGGGCCCCAGATACGCAGTATTTT | CASSLQGAPDTQYF
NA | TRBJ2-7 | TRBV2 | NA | TGTGCCAGCAAGTTACTAGCCCACGAGCAGTACTTC | CASKLLAHEQYF
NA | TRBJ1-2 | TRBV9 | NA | TGTGCCAGCAGCGCGACAGCTAACTATGGCTACACCTTC | CASSATANYGYTF
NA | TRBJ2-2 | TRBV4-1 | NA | TGCGCCAGCAGCTACAGGGATGGAGACACCGGGGAGCTGTTTTTT | CASSYRDGDTGELFF
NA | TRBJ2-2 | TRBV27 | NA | TGTGCCAGCAGTCAACAACCCCTGCCGGGGCCGAGGGGGACCGGGGAGCTGTTTTTT | CASSQQPLPGPRGTGELFF
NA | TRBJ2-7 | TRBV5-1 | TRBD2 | TGCGCCAGCCGGCGCGGGGGGAGGGAGGACGAGCAGTACTTC | CASRRGGREDEQYF
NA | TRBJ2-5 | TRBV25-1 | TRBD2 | TGTGCCAGCAGTGGGGGACTAGCGGGAGTAGAAGAGACCCAGTACTTC | CASSGGLAGVEETQYF
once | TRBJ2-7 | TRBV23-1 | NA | TGCGCCAGCAGCCAGGAGGGGTTCGAGCAGTACTTC | CASSQEGFEQYF
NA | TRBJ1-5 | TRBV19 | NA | TGTGCCAGTAGTATACTGGGGCGCGACAGTCAGCCCCAGCATTTT | CASSILGRDSQPQHF
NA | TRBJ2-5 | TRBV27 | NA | TGTGCCAGCAGTTTATCACGACAAGAGACCCAGTACTTC | CASSLSRQETQYF
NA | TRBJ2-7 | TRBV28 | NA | TGTGCCAGCAGTCCGTCAGGGGCCAGCTACGAGCAGTACTTC | CASSPSGASYEQYF
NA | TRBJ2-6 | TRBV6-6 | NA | TGTGCCAGCAGTTCCCTCAGGGATACTGGGGCCAACGTCCTGACTTTC | CASSSLRDTGANVLTF
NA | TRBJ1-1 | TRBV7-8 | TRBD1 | TGTGCCAGCAGCATCCGGGACAGGGGAAACCCTGAAGCTTTCTTT | CASSIRDRGNPEAFF
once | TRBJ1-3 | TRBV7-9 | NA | TGTGCCAGCAGCTTAGGTCCGACGGCGGTGGGAAACACCATATATTTT | CASSLGPTAVGNTIYF
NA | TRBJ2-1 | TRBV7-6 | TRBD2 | TGTGCCAGCAGCTTAGTAGGGACTAGCGGTTTCGGTGAGCAGTTCTTC | CASSLVGTSGFGEQFF
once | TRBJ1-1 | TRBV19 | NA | TGTGCCAGTAGTATATTCCCGAACACTGAAGCTTTCTTT | CASSIFPNTEAFF
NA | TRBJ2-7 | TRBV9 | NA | TGTGCCAGCAGCGTAGACCCAGGGAGATACTACGAGCAGTACTTC | CASSVDPGRYYEQYF
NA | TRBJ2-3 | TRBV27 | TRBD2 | TGTGCCAGCAGTTTAGGTCTGCGGACTAGCGGGAGGGCCGGCACAGATACGCAGTATTTT | CASSLGLRTSGRAGTDTQYF
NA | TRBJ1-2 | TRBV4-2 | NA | TGTGCCAGCAGCCAAAGTTGGGAGGCCTCTGGAGGCTACACCTTC | CASSQSWEASGGYTF
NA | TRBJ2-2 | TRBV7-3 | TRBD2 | TGTGCCACCGGGGGGACTAGCGGGACCGGGGAGCTGTTTTTT | CATGGTSGTGELFF
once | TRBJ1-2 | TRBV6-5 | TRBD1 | TGTGCCAGCAACCCGGGACAGGGGGGCTACACCTTC | CASNPGQGGYTF
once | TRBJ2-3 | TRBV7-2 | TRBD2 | TGTGCCAGCAGCTTCCCTCCTAGCGGGGATACAGATACGCAGTATTTT | CASSFPPSGDTDTQYF
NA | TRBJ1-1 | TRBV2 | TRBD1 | TGTGCCAGCAGTGAAGCGCAGGCCATAGGACAGGGGCGCGCTTTCTTT | CASSEAQAIGQGRAFF
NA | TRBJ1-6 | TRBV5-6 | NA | TGTGCCAGCAGTTCGAGTAGGGTAGTCTCACCCCTCCACTTT | CASSSSRVVSPLHF
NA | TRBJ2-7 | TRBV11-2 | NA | TGTGCCAGCAGCTTCCCTATAGCCTACGAGCAGTACTTC | CASSFPIAYEQYF
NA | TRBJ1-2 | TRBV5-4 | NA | TGTGCCAGCAGCTCCGACCAGGGCGACTATGGCTACACCTTC | CASSSDQGDYGYTF
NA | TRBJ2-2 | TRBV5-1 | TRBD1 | TGCGCCAGCAGCTACGGGACAGGGGCCGGGGAGCTGTTTTTT | CASSYGTGAGELFF
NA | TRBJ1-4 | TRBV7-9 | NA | TGTGCCAGCAGCTTAACACAGGGTAATGAAAAACTGTTTTTT | CASSLTQGNEKLFF
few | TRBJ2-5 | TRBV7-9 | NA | TGTGCCAGCAGCTTAGTGGGAGAGACCCAGTACTTC | CASSLVGETQYF
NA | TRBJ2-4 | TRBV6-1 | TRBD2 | TGTGCCAGCAGCGGCTCTTGGGCGGGAGAAAACATTCAGTACTTC | CASSGSWAGENIQYF
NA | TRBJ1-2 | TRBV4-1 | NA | TGCGCCAGCAGCCGCTTAAAGGAGGGCTATGGCTACACCTTC | CASSRLKEGYGYTF
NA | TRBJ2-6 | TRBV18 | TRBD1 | TGTGCCAGCTCACCAGTGGTCCCCGGACAGGGTTTCTCTGGGGCCAACGTCCTGACTTTC | CASSPVVPGQGFSGANVLTF
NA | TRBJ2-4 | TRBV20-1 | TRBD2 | TGCAGTGCTAGTCGACTAGCGGGGTTGGGATTC | CSASRLAGLGF
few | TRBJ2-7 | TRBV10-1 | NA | TGCGCCAGCAGTGAGTCGGGGACAATATACGAGCAGTACTTC | CASSESGTIYEQYF
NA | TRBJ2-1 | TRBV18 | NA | TGTGCCAGCTCGCCCTCCTCCTACAATGAGCAGTTCTTC | CASSPSSYNEQFF
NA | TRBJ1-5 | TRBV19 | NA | TGTGCCAGTAAAAGGGGGGCGGCGACTCAGTTTAACAATCAGCCCCAGCATTTT | CASKRGAATQFNNQPQHF
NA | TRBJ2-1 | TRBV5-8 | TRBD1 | TGTGCCAGCAGCTGGCGGACAGGGGGCCAACTCGTTCGGCAGTTCTTC | CASSWRTGGQLVRQFF
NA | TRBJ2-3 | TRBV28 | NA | TGTGCCAGCAGTTCGTATCCGGATACGCAGTATTTT | CASSSYPDTQYF
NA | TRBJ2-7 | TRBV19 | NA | TGTGCCAGTAGTATAGTATGGGGGGACGAGCAGTACTTC | CASSIVWGDEQYF
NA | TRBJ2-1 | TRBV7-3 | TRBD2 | TGTGCCAGCAGCTTAGGTTCCAGCGGGGACAATGAGCAGTTCTTC | CASSLGSSGDNEQFF
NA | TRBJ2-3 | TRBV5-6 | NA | TGTGCCAGCAGCTTGGGTGGTATTTGGAGGACAGATACGCAGTATTTT | CASSLGGIWRTDTQYF
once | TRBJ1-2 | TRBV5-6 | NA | TGTGCCAGCAGCCGGGGACGGCAGGTTAACTATGGCTACACCTTC | CASSRGRQVNYGYTF
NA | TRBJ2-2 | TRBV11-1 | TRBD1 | TGTGCCAGCAGCCCCTCCCTCGGGACAGGGCGTCGCACCGGGGAGCTGTTTTTT | CASSPSLGTGRRTGELFF